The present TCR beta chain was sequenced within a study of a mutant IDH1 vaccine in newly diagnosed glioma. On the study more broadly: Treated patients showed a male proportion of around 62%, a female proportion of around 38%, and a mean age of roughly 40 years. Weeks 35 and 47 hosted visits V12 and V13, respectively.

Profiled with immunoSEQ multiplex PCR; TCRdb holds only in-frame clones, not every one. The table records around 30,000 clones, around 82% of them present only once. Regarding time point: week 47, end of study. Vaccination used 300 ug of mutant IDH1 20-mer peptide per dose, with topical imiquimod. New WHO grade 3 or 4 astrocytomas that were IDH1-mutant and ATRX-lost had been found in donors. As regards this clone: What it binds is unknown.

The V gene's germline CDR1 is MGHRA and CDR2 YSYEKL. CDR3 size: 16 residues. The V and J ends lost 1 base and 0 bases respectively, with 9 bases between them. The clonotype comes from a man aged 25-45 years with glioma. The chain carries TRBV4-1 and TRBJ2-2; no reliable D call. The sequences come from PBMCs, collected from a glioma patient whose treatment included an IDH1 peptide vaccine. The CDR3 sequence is CASSQVRPPNTGELFF. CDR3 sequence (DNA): TGCGCCAGCAGCCAAGTGCGGCCCCCGAACACCGGGGAGCTGTTTTTT.